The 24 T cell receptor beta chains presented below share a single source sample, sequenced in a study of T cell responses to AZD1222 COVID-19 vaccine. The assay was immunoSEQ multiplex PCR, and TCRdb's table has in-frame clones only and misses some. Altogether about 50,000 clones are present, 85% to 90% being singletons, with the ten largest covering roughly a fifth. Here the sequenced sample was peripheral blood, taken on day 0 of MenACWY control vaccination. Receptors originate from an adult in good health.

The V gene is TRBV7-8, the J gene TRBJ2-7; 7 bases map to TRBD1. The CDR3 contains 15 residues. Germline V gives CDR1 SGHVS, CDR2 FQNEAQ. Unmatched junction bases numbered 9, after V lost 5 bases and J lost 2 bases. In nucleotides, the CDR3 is TGTGCCAGCAGCCGCGGACGGGACAGCCCCTACGAGCAGTACTTC. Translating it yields CASSRGRDSPYEQYF.

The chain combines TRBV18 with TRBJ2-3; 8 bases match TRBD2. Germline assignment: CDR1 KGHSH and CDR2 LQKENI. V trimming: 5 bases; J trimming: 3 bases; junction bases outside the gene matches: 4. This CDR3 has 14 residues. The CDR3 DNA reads TGTGCCAGCTCATTAGCGGGAAGTACAGATACGCAGTATTTT. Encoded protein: CASSLAGSTDTQYF. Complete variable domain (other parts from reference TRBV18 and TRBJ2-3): NAGVMQNPRHLVRRRGQEARLRCSPMKGHSHVYWYRQLPEEGLKFMVYLQKENIIDESGMPKERFSAEFPKEGPSILRIQQVVRGDSAAYFCASSLAGSTDTQYFGPGTRLTVL.

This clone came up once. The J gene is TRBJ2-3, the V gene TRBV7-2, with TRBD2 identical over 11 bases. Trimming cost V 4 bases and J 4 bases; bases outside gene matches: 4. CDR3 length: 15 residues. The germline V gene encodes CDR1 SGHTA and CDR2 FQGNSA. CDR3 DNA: TGTGCCAGCAGCTCTTTAGCGGGGGGGCCAGATACGCAGTATTTT. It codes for CASSSLAGGPDTQYF.

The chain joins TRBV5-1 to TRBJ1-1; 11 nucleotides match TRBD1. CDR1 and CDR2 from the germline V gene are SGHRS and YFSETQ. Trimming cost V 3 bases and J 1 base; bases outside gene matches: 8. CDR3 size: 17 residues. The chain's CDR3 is CASSSDRGLRANTEAFF. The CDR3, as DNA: TGCGCCAGCAGCTCGGACAGGGGGCTCAGGGCGAACACTGAAGCTTTCTTT.

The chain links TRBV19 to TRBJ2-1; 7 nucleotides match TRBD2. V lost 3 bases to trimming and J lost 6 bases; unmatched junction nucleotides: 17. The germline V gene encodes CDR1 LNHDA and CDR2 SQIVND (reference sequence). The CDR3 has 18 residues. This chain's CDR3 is CASSIYGTVGGSGNEQFF. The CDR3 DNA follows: TGTGCCAGTAGTATCTACGGAACCGTCGGGGGGAGTGGCAATGAGCAGTTCTTC. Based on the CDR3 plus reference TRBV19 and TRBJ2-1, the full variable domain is DGGITQSPKYLFRKEGQNVTLSCEQNLNHDAMYWYRQDPGQGLRLIYYSQIVNDFQKGDIAEGYSVSREKKESFPLTVTSAQKNPTAFYLCASSIYGTVGGSGNEQFFGPGTRLTVL.

This CDR3 reads CASRSELGLAEYF. The CDR3 DNA is TGTGCCAGCAGAAGCGAACTAGGACTAGCGGAGTACTTC. The rearrangement joins TRBV2 to TRBJ2-7, with 10 bases fitting TRBD2. This CDR3 region has 13 residues. Germline V lookup: CDR1 SNHLY, CDR2 FYNNEI. V trimming: 6 bases; J trimming: 11 bases; junction bases outside the gene matches: 10.

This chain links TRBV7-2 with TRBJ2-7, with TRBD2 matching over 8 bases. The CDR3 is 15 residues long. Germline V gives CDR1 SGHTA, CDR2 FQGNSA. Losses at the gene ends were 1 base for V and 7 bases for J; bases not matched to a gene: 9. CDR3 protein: CASSLGLAGGWEQYF. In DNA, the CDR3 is TGTGCCAGCAGCTTAGGTCTAGCGGGCGGCTGGGAGCAGTACTTC.

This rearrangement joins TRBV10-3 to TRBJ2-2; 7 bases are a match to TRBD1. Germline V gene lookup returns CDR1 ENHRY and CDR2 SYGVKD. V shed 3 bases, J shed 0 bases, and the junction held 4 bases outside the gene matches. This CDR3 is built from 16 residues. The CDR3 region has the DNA TGTGCCATCAGTGATGAAGGGGGCACGAACACCGGGGAGCTGTTTTTT. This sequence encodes CAISDEGGTNTGELFF.

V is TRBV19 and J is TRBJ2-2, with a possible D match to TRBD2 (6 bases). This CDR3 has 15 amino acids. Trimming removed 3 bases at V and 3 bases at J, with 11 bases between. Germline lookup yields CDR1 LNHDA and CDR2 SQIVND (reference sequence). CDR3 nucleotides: TGTGCCAGTAGTATCCTAGCGCAAGACACCGGGGAGCTGTTTTTT. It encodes CASSILAQDTGELFF. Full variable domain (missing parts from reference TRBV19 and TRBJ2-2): DGGITQSPKYLFRKEGQNVTLSCEQNLNHDAMYWYRQDPGQGLRLIYYSQIVNDFQKGDIAEGYSVSREKKESFPLTVTSAQKNPTAFYLCASSILAQDTGELFFGEGSRLTVL.

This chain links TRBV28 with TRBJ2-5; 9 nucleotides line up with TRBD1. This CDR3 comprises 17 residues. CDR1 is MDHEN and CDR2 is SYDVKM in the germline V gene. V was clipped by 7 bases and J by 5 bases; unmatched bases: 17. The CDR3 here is CASISGTGHLRGETQYF. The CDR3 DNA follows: TGTGCCAGCATCTCCGGGACAGGGCATTTGAGGGGGGAGACCCAGTACTTC.

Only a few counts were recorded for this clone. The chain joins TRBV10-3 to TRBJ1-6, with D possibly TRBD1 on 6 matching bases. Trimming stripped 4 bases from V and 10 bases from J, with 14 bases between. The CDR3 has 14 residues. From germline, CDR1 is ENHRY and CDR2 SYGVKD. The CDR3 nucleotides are TGTGCCATCAGTGCCACAGGGTTACGCTCACCCCTCCACTTT. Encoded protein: CAISATGLRSPLHF.

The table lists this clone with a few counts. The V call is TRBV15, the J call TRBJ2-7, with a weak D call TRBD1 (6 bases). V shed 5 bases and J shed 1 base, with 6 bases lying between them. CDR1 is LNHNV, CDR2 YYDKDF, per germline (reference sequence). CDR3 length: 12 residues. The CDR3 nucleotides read TGTGCCACCAGCGGACAGTCCTACGAGCAGTACTTC. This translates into CATSGQSYEQYF.

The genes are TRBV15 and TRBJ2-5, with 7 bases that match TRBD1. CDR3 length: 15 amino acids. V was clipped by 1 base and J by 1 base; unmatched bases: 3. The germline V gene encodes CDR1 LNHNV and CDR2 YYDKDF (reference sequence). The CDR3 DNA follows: TGTGCCACCAGCAGAGTCGGACAGGCCCAAGAGACCCAGTACTTC. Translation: CATSRVGQAQETQYF.

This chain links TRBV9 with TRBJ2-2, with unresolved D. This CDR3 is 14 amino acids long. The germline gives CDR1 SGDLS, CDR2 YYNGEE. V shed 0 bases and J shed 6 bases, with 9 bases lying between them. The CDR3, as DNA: TGTGCCAGCAGCGTAGAGTCGTCCGCCGGGGAGCTGTTTTTT. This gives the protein CASSVESSAGELFF.

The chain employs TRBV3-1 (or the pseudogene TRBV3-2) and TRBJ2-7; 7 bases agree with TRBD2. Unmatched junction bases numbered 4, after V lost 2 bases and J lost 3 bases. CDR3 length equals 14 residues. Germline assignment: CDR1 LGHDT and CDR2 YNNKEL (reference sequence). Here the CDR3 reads CASSQRRENYEQYF. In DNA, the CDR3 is TGTGCCAGCAGCCAACGGCGGGAGAACTACGAGCAGTACTTC.

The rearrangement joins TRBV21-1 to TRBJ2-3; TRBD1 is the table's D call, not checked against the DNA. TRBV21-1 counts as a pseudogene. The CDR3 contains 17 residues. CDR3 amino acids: CASKEKYWTGATDTQYF. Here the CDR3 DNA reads TGTGCCAGCAAGGAGAAGTATTGGACAGGGGCCACAGATACGCAGTATTTT.

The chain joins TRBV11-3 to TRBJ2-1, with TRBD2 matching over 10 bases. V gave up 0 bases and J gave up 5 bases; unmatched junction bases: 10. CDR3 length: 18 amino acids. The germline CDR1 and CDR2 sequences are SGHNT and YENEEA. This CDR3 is CASSLDPGLAGDNNEQFF. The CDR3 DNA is TGTGCCAGCAGCTTAGATCCCGGGCTAGCGGGAGATAACAATGAGCAGTTCTTC. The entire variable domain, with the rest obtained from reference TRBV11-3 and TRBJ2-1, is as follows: EAGVVQSPRYKIIEKKQPVAFWCNPISGHNTLYWYLQNLGQGPELLIRYENEEAVDDSQLPKDRFSAERLKGVDSTLKIQPAELGDSAVYLCASSLDPGLAGDNNEQFFGPGTRLTVL.

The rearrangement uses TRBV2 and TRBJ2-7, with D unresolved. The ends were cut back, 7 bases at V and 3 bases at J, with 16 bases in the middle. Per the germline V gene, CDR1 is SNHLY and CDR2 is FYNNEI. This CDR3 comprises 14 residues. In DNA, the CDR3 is TGTGCCAGCAACCTTCCGACACATAACTACGAGCAGTACTTC. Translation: CASNLPTHNYEQYF.

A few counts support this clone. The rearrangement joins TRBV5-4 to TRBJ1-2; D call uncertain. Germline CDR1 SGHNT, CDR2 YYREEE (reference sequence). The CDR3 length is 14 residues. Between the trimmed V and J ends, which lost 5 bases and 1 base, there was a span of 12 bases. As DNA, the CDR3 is TGTGCCAGCAGGCTTCTCGCCCTTAACTATGGCTACACCTTC. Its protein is CASRLLALNYGYTF.

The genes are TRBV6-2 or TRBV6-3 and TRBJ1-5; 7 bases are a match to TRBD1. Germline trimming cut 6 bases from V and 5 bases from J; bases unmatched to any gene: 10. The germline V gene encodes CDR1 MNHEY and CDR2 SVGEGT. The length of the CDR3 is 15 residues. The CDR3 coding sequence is TGTGCCAGCAGCTCGGGACAGATAGATCATCAGCCCCAGCATTTT. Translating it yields CASSSGQIDHQPQHF.

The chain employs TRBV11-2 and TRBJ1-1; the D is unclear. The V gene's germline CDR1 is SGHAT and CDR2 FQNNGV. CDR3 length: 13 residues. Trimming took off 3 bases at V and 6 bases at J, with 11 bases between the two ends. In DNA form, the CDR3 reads TGTGCCAGCAGCTTGGGCGGAGGCGCTGAAGCTTTCTTT. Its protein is CASSLGGGAEAFF.

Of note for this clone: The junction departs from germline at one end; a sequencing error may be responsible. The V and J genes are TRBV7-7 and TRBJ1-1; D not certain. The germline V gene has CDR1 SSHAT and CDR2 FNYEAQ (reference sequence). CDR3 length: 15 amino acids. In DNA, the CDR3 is TGTGCTAGCAGCTTAGAAGTAGTTAGGTGGACTGAAGCTTTCTTT. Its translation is CASSLEVVRWTEAFF.

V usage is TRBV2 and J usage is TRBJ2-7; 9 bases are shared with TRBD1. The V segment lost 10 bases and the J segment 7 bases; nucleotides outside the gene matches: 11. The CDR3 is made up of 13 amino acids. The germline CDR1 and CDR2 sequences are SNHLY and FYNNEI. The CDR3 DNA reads TGTGCCACCCAAGACAGGGGGAGAGGGGAGCAGTACTTC. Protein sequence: CATQDRGRGEQYF.

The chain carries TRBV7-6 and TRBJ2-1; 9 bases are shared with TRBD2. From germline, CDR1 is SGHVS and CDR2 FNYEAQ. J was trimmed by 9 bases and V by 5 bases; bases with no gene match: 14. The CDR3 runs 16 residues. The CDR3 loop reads CASSPIAGVGSGEQFF. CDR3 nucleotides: TGTGCCAGCAGCCCAATAGCGGGAGTGGGTTCTGGTGAGCAGTTCTTC.